This TCR beta chain was sequenced in a study of cytomegalovirus exposure and HLA in healthy donors. With regard to this clone: The antigen is unknown.

The donors comprised healthy bone marrow donors. Findings of the study overall: When a later analysis was performed, an Asian-associated ancestry cluster reportedly had fewer N-insertions than the approximately 700-donor mean. Among TCR beta chains of equal frequency, HLA-associated ones were more clonally expanded in a later analysis.

The CDR3 is made up of 15 amino acids. Per germline, CDR1 GTSNPN and CDR2 SVGIG (reference sequence). Germline trimming cut 3 bases from V and 4 bases from J; bases unmatched to any gene: 6. The PCR was carried out with 60 Vbeta primers and 13 Jbeta primers. Only in-frame clones appear in the TCRdb table, and some are missing; sequencing was by immunoSEQ multiplex PCR. The table has tens of thousands of clones, around 76% seen once. This sequence joins TRBV30 and TRBJ1-6; 7 bases are a match to TRBD1. The sequence came from a man between 50 and 59 years old in good health and CMV-seronegative. The sample comprised PBMCs. The CDR3 here is CAWRGQSYYNSPLHF. CDR3 in DNA: TGTGCCTGGAGGGGACAGTCCTATTATAATTCACCCCTCCACTTT.